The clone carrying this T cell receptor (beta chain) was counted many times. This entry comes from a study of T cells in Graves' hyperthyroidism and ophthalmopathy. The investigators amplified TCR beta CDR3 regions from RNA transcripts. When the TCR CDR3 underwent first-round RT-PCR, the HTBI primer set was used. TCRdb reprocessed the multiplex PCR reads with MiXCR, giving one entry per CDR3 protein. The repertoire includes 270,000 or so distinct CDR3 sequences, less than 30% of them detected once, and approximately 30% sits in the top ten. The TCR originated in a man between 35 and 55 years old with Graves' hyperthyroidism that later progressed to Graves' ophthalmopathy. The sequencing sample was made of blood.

The CDR3 loop is CASSWARGNTIYF. The DNA for the CDR3 is TGTGCCAGCAGCTGGGCGCGGGGAAACACCATATATTTT. The V gene is TRBV6-5, the J gene TRBJ1-3; no firm D call. The germline V gene has CDR1 MNHEY and CDR2 SVGAGI. V shed 6 bases and J shed 4 bases, with 10 bases lying between them. This CDR3 has 13 residues.